A single sample gave rise to the 4 T cell receptor beta chains below, sequenced in a study of cytomegalovirus exposure and HLA in healthy donors. Primers for the PCR totalled 60 Vbeta and 13 Jbeta. Assay: immunoSEQ multiplex PCR; the TCRdb copy retains only in-frame clones and omits some. The sample holds about 73,000 clones, about two thirds seen once. The sequencing input was PBMCs. Source of these receptors: a woman in her forties or fifties in good health and CMV-seropositive.

The rearrangement joins TRBV6-1 to TRBJ1-1; 7 nucleotides agree with TRBD1. V lost 6 bases to trimming and J lost 1 base; unmatched junction nucleotides: 8. Germline loops: CDR1 MNHNS, CDR2 SASEGT. This CDR3 has 15 residues. The CDR3 nucleotides read TGTGCCAGCAGCACTCCCGACAGGGCGAACACTGAAGCTTTCTTT. This encodes CASSTPDRANTEAFF.

In nucleotides, the CDR3 is TGTGCCAGCAGCCGTTTGAGTGAGACCCAGTACTTC. Its protein is CASSRLSETQYF. This rearrangement joins TRBV7-2 to TRBJ2-5; no definite D call. The CDR3 extends over 12 amino acids. V was cut by 5 bases and J by 5 bases, with 9 bases left in between. The germline gives CDR1 SGHTA, CDR2 FQGNSA.

The sample holds a few counts of this clone. V usage is TRBV2 and J usage is TRBJ1-2; 9 bases align to TRBD1. This CDR3 region has 13 residues. Trimming took 9 bases from V and 4 from J; bases not matched to a gene: 6. Germline values: CDR1 SNHLY, CDR2 FYNNEI. CDR3 in amino acids: CASPGQGAYGYTF. CDR3 in DNA: TGTGCCAGTCCGGGACAGGGCGCCTATGGCTACACCTTC.

The J gene is TRBJ1-2, the V gene TRBV25-1; D is possibly TRBD1 (6 bases). Looked up from germline, CDR1 is MGHDK and CDR2 is SYGVNS. V shed 0 bases and J shed 8 bases, with 10 bases lying between them. The CDR3 loop spans 13 amino acids. The CDR3 bases are TGTGCCAGCAGTGAATACCCCACAGGGGGCTACACCTTC. Translation: CASSEYPTGGYTF.